A selection of T cell receptor beta chains follows, all from one sample in a study of T cell responses to AZD1222 COVID-19 vaccine. Only in-frame clones appear in the TCRdb table, and some are missing; sequencing was by immunoSEQ multiplex PCR. The sample has 200,000 or so clones, 90% to 95% seen once. Here the sequenced sample was peripheral blood, taken on day 0 of AZD1222 vaccination. All receptors derive from an adult in good health. Each CDR3 is given with its conserved first and last residue. A D gene is named only where the DNA matches it firmly. Not all rows give a size; the values are once, few, many and, for expanded clones, a class.

clone_size: NA
j_call: TRBJ2-1
v_call: TRBV2
d_call: TRBD2
cdr3_aa: CASSDKLAGDGEQFF
cdr3_nt: TGTGCCAGCAGTGATAAGCTAGCGGGAGACGGTGAGCAGTTCTTC

clone_size: once
j_call: TRBJ1-1
v_call: TRBV5-4
d_call: TRBD1
cdr3_aa: CASSPRTGRRYAEAFF
cdr3_nt: TGTGCCAGCAGCCCTAGGACAGGGAGACGTTACGCTGAAGCTTTCTTT

clone_size: NA
j_call: TRBJ1-2
v_call: TRBV24-1
d_call: NA
cdr3_aa: CATSESERGYTF
cdr3_nt: TGTGCCACCAGTGAATCAGAGCGCGGCTACACCTTC

clone_size: NA
j_call: TRBJ1-6
v_call: TRBV7-3
d_call: NA
cdr3_aa: CASSSGTSGSPLHF
cdr3_nt: TGTGCCAGCAGCTCAGGGACCTCTGGTTCACCCCTCCACTTT

clone_size: NA
j_call: TRBJ1-1
v_call: TRBV12-3/TRBV12-4
d_call: NA
cdr3_aa: CASSSRERTEAFF
cdr3_nt: TGTGCCAGCAGTTCTCGGGAGAGGACTGAAGCTTTCTTT

clone_size: NA
j_call: TRBJ2-7
v_call: TRBV19
d_call: TRBD1
cdr3_aa: CASSVRQGMTYEQYF
cdr3_nt: TGTGCCAGTAGTGTTAGACAGGGGATGACCTACGAGCAGTACTTC

clone_size: once
j_call: TRBJ1-3
v_call: TRBV11-2
d_call: TRBD1
cdr3_aa: CASSLDRKSSGNTIYF
cdr3_nt: TGTGCCAGCAGCCTGGACAGGAAGAGCTCTGGAAACACCATATATTTT

clone_size: NA
j_call: TRBJ2-2
v_call: TRBV7-9
d_call: NA
cdr3_aa: CASSLEISTETNTGELFF
cdr3_nt: TGTGCCAGCAGCTTAGAAATTTCGACAGAGACGAACACCGGGGAGCTGTTTTTT

clone_size: NA
j_call: TRBJ1-5
v_call: TRBV19
d_call: NA
cdr3_aa: CASAEVRSNQPQHF
cdr3_nt: TGTGCCAGTGCTGAGGTGAGAAGCAATCAGCCCCAGCATTTT

clone_size: NA
j_call: TRBJ1-3
v_call: TRBV5-6
d_call: NA
cdr3_aa: CASSSLKVYSGNTIYF
cdr3_nt: TGTGCCAGCAGCTCTTTAAAAGTATACTCTGGAAACACCATATATTTT

clone_size: NA
j_call: TRBJ2-1
v_call: TRBV18
d_call: TRBD1
cdr3_aa: CASSNRQGGEQFF
cdr3_nt: TGTGCCAGCTCGAACAGACAGGGTGGTGAGCAGTTCTTC

clone_size: NA
j_call: TRBJ2-5
v_call: TRBV7-2
d_call: NA
cdr3_aa: CASSLGGSLLETQYF
cdr3_nt: TGTGCCAGCAGCTTAGGTGGCAGTTTGCTAGAGACCCAGTACTTC

clone_size: NA
j_call: TRBJ2-1
v_call: TRBV16
d_call: NA
cdr3_aa: CASSQSVGNEQFF
cdr3_nt: TGTGCCAGCAGCCAATCGGTGGGCAATGAGCAGTTCTTC

clone_size: NA
j_call: TRBJ2-2
v_call: TRBV24-1
d_call: NA
cdr3_aa: CATSDRTGLPTGELFF
cdr3_nt: TGTGCCACCAGTGATCGGACGGGGCTTCCCACCGGGGAGCTGTTTTTT

clone_size: NA
j_call: TRBJ1-1
v_call: TRBV5-6
d_call: TRBD1
cdr3_aa: CASSLPTGHTEAFF
cdr3_nt: TGTGCCAGCAGCTTGCCGACAGGGCACACTGAAGCTTTCTTT

clone_size: NA
j_call: TRBJ1-6
v_call: TRBV27
d_call: NA
cdr3_aa: CASRDSLGVNSPLHF
cdr3_nt: TGTGCCAGCAGAGACAGCTTAGGGGTTAATTCACCCCTCCACTTT

clone_size: NA
j_call: TRBJ2-2
v_call: TRBV10-2
d_call: TRBD2
cdr3_aa: CASSGTRNTGELFF
cdr3_nt: TGCGCCAGCAGTGGGACTAGGAACACCGGGGAGCTGTTTTTT

clone_size: NA
j_call: TRBJ1-3
v_call: TRBV10-1
d_call: NA
cdr3_aa: CASRGINRSGNTIYF
cdr3_nt: TGCGCCAGCAGGGGGATCAACCGCTCTGGAAACACCATATATTTT

clone_size: NA
j_call: TRBJ2-7
v_call: TRBV27
d_call: NA
cdr3_aa: CASSKHKESSYEQYF
cdr3_nt: TGTGCCAGCAGCAAACACAAGGAGAGCTCCTACGAGCAGTACTTC

clone_size: NA
j_call: TRBJ2-2
v_call: TRBV28
d_call: TRBD2
cdr3_aa: CASRGLAGGSGELFF
cdr3_nt: TGTGCCAGCAGAGGCCTAGCGGGAGGGTCCGGGGAGCTGTTTTTT

clone_size: NA
j_call: TRBJ1-2
v_call: TRBV28
d_call: TRBD1
cdr3_aa: CASSLPGGGYTF
cdr3_nt: TGTGCCAGCAGTTTACCAGGGGGAGGCTACACCTTC

clone_size: NA
j_call: TRBJ2-7
v_call: TRBV27
d_call: TRBD2
cdr3_aa: CASSHSGRNHEQYF
cdr3_nt: TGTGCCAGCAGTCATAGCGGGAGGAATCACGAGCAGTACTTC